These T cell receptor beta chains were read from a single sample in a study of blood T cells in healthy people across ages. A single record per CDR3 protein comes from TCRdb applying MiXCR to the 5' RACE reads. Seen here are hundreds of thousands of distinct CDR3 sequences, 44% observed once, and the top ten hold nearly 20%. Source material: blood. These receptors all come from a man in his 60s in good health. The CDR3 runs from the conserved cysteine through the conserved F or W. A D gene is named only where the DNA matches it firmly. Clone size appears in some rows only: once, few, many, or a class for an expanded clone.

length	V	J	D	size	DNA	CDR3
15	TRBV4-3	TRBJ2-5	TRBD2	.	TGCGCCAGCAGCCAATATAGCGGGGGCCAAGAGACCCAGTACTTC	CASSQYSGGQETQYF
16	TRBV12-3/TRBV12-4	TRBJ2-1	.	.	TGTGCCAGCAGGCCTTATGGGGGCAGCTCCTACAATGAGCAGTTCTTC	CASRPYGGSSYNEQFF
15	TRBV12-3/TRBV12-4	TRBJ2-5	TRBD2	.	TGTGCCAGCAGTGGGCCGGGACTAGCCCTAAATGAGCAGTACTTC	CASSGPGLALNEQYF
12	TRBV9	TRBJ2-3	.	.	TGTGCCAGCAGCAACCAGGGGTTAGCGCAGTATTTT	CASSNQGLAQYF
12	TRBV6-5	TRBJ2-3	.	.	TGTGCCAGCAGTCCATTCACGGGGGTACAGTATTTT	CASSPFTGVQYF
13	TRBV30	TRBJ2-3	.	few	TGTGCCTCCCGATACACGTTCGGGGATACGCAGTATTTT	CASRYTFGDTQYF
17	TRBV12-5	TRBJ2-1	.	.	TGTGCTAGTGGTCTCCTACCAGGTCGGCGGGAATCGAATGAGCAGTTCTTC	CASGLLPGRRESNEQFF
13	TRBV28	TRBJ1-2	.	medium-sized	TGTGCCAGCAGTGTCGAACAGAACTATGGCTACACCTTC	CASSVEQNYGYTF
13	TRBV7-2	TRBJ2-5	TRBD1	.	TGTGCCAGCAGTCTGGGACAGGGAGGGACCCAGTACTTC	CASSLGQGGTQYF
15	TRBV20-1	TRBJ2-7	TRBD2	.	TGCAGTGCTAGGCAGACTAGCGGGGGGAGGAACGAGCAGTACTTC	CSARQTSGGRNEQYF
17	TRBV12-3/TRBV12-4	TRBJ1-2	.	.	TGTGCCAGCAGTTCTCTCCGCCGGGACCACCTCGGGTATGGCTACACCTTC	CASSSLRRDHLGYGYTF
15	TRBV29-1	TRBJ2-5	TRBD2	.	TGCAGCGTCTACCCCACTAGCGGGGGAGGAGGGACCCAGTACTTC	CSVYPTSGGGGTQYF
13	TRBV9	TRBJ2-7	TRBD2	few	TGTGCCAGCAGCGCTAGCGGGACTTACGAGCAGTACTTC	CASSASGTYEQYF
15	TRBV18	TRBJ2-5	TRBD1	.	TGTGCCAGCTCACCACTCAACGGGACAGAAAAGACCCAGTACTTC	CASSPLNGTEKTQYF
15	TRBV7-2	TRBJ1-1	.	.	TGTGCCAGCAGCTCCACCGGGGGTGTGAACACTGAAGCTTTCTTT	CASSSTGGVNTEAFF
13	TRBV4-2	TRBJ1-1	TRBD1	.	TGTGCCAGCAGACAGGGGCGAGACACTGAAGCTTTCTTT	CASRQGRDTEAFF
14	TRBV10-3	TRBJ2-1	TRBD2	.	TGTGCCATCAGTGCGCGGGGGGATTACAATGAGCAGTTCTTC	CAISARGDYNEQFF
12	TRBV20-1	TRBJ1-2	TRBD1	few	TGCAGTGCTACCCGGGACAGCTATGGCTACACCTTC	CSATRDSYGYTF
11	TRBV9	TRBJ2-2	.	.	TGTGCCAGCAGCCGTGAAAGGGGCCTGTTTTTT	CASSRERGLFF
14	TRBV7-3	TRBJ2-3	.	.	TGTGCCAGCAGCTCGAGTGGTAGGGCAGATACGCAGTATTTT	CASSSSGRADTQYF
14	TRBV3-1	TRBJ1-4	TRBD1	.	TGTGCCAGCAGACAGGGGGCCGGTAATGAAAAACTGTTTTTT	CASRQGAGNEKLFF
14	TRBV6-1	TRBJ1-2	.	few	TGTGCCAGCAGTGAACAGGATGCAAACTATGGCTACACCTTC	CASSEQDANYGYTF
14	TRBV6-2/TRBV6-3	TRBJ2-5	TRBD2	.	TGTGCCAGCAGTTACCCGAGCGGGGTCAATGAGCAGTACTTC	CASSYPSGVNEQYF
16	TRBV4-3	TRBJ2-1	TRBD2	.	TGCGCCAGCAGCCGCACAACGAGCGGGGGCCTCAATGAGCAGTTCTTC	CASSRTTSGGLNEQFF
16	TRBV7-2	TRBJ2-5	TRBD2	.	TGTGCCAGCAGCTTAGGATTGGGCGGGGGACAAGAGACCCAGTACTTC	CASSLGLGGGQETQYF
15	TRBV20-1	TRBJ1-2	TRBD1	few	TGCAGTGCTAGAGATCACCGGGACAGATATTATGGCTACACCTTC	CSARDHRDRYYGYTF
17	TRBV7-8	TRBJ2-2	.	.	TGTGCCAGCAGCCCGCCGAAAATGGGACCGAACACCGGGGAGCTGTTTTTT	CASSPPKMGPNTGELFF
14	TRBV13	TRBJ2-7	.	few	TGTGCCAGCAGCCTCCCGGACACTTCCTACGAGCAGTACTTC	CASSLPDTSYEQYF
17	TRBV7-2	TRBJ2-5	TRBD1	few	TGTGCCAGCAGCCCCCAAAGGGACAGGCCCCGACAAGAGACCCAGTACTTC	CASSPQRDRPRQETQYF
14	TRBV5-1	TRBJ1-6	TRBD1	.	TGCGCCAGCAGTCGGGACAGAGATAATTCACCCCTCCACTTT	CASSRDRDNSPLHF
17	TRBV11-2	TRBJ1-6	TRBD1	few	TGTGCCAGCAGCTCAACTGCCGGGACAGGGGGAAATTCACCCCTCCACTTT	CASSSTAGTGGNSPLHF
14	TRBV20-1	TRBJ2-7	.	.	TGCAGTGCTAGAGATGACAGCCTGGGGTACGAGCAGTACTTC	CSARDDSLGYEQYF
15	TRBV2	TRBJ2-7	TRBD1	.	TGTGCCAGCAGTCTGGTAAATACAGGGGTGCACGAGCAGTACTTC	CASSLVNTGVHEQYF
16	TRBV14	TRBJ2-2	.	.	TGTGCCAGCAGCCAGAATCCGGGAACAGGGACCGGGGAGCTGTTTTTT	CASSQNPGTGTGELFF
17	TRBV24-1	TRBJ2-3	.	.	TGTGCCACCAGTGACCAAGGGACCCAATATAGCACAGATACGCAGTATTTT	CATSDQGTQYSTDTQYF
14	TRBV5-1	TRBJ1-6	TRBD1	few	TGCGCCAGCAGCCTTGGACAGGCCATTTCACCCCTCCACTTT	CASSLGQAISPLHF
15	TRBV5-1	TRBJ2-1	TRBD2	few	TGCGCCAGCAGCTTGGTAGCGGGGACTAACAATGAGCAGTTCTTC	CASSLVAGTNNEQFF
14	TRBV5-1	TRBJ1-2	.	few	TGCGCCAGCAGCCTTGAGGGACCTCAAAGGGACTACACCTTC	CASSLEGPQRDYTF
17	TRBV20-1	TRBJ2-3	.	few	TGCAGTGCTAGAACACGCGACCCGTTCTCTAGCACAGATACGCAGTATTTT	CSARTRDPFSSTDTQYF
12	TRBV9	TRBJ2-7	.	.	TGTGCCAGCAGCGCGGTAGCCTACGAGCAGTACTTC	CASSAVAYEQYF
14	TRBV7-9	TRBJ1-2	.	.	TGTGCCAGCAGTCCGCAGGGGACGACTTATGGCTACACCTTC	CASSPQGTTYGYTF
16	TRBV4-1	TRBJ1-6	.	.	TGTGCCAGCAGCCAAGTCGGGGACCCCTATAATTCACCCCTCCACTTT	CASSQVGDPYNSPLHF
13	TRBV6-6	TRBJ1-1	.	once	TGTGCCAGCCGGCCGTACTTGAACACTGAAGCTTTCTTT	CASRPYLNTEAFF
15	TRBV6-5	TRBJ1-2	.	.	TGTGCCAGCGGGGAGGGGAATCGGTTAAGCTATGGCTACACCTTC	CASGEGNRLSYGYTF
14	TRBV29-1	TRBJ2-5	.	many	TGCAGCGTTGCGGCCAGGGGCCACCAAGAGACCCAGTACTTC	CSVAARGHQETQYF
14	TRBV20-1	TRBJ2-2	.	.	TGCAGTGCCACAGGTCTTTCGAACACCGGGGAGCTGTTTTTT	CSATGLSNTGELFF
15	TRBV20-1	TRBJ2-7	.	.	TGCAGTGCTAATCGGCGGTTCAACTCCTACAATGAGCAGTACTTC	CSANRRFNSYNEQYF
12	TRBV7-2	TRBJ2-7	.	few	TGTGCCAGCAGCAGTTATCAGGGCGAGCAGTACTTC	CASSSYQGEQYF
11	TRBV2	TRBJ2-3	.	.	TGTGCCAGCAATGTCAAAGATACGCAGTATTTT	CASNVKDTQYF
14	TRBV6-1	TRBJ2-4	.	.	TGTGCCAGTAGTGAACACGGGAGCTCCTACGGGCAGTACTTC	CASSEHGSSYGQYF
14	TRBV10-2	TRBJ2-1	TRBD2	few	TGCGCCAGCAGTGACCAGCGGGGTTTCAATGAGCAGTTCTTC	CASSDQRGFNEQFF
15	TRBV4-3	TRBJ2-5	.	few	TGCGCCAGCAGCCAAGATTGGGCCGAAGGAGAGACCCAGTACTTC	CASSQDWAEGETQYF
16	TRBV5-6	TRBJ2-3	.	.	TGTGCCAGCAGCTTGGGTCTCTATACTAGCACAGATACGCAGTATTTT	CASSLGLYTSTDTQYF
15	TRBV28	TRBJ1-2	.	.	TGTGCCAGCACCCCCCCCGGGGGCTTCTCTTATGGCTACACCTTC	CASTPPGGFSYGYTF
15	TRBV20-1	TRBJ2-1	TRBD1	once	TGCAGTGCTTATTTCGCAGGGGGCGGGAAGGTGGAGCAGTTCTTC	CSAYFAGGGKVEQFF
14	TRBV4-1	TRBJ2-7	.	few	TGCGCCAGCAGCCACAAGATGGAGGGCTACGAGCAGTACTTC	CASSHKMEGYEQYF
13	TRBV18	TRBJ2-7	TRBD2	.	TGTGCCAGCTCACCGGGACTAGGAGACGAGCAGTACTTC	CASSPGLGDEQYF
17	TRBV7-9	TRBJ2-3	TRBD2	.	TGTGCCAGCAGCTCCAGACTAGCGGGGGTTAGCACAGATACGCAGTATTTT	CASSSRLAGVSTDTQYF
14	TRBV20-1	TRBJ2-1	TRBD2	.	TGCAGTGCTACCCGGACTAGCGGGTTTAATGAGCAGTTCTTC	CSATRTSGFNEQFF
14	TRBV5-1	TRBJ1-1	.	.	TGCGCCAGCAGCCCGGTGGGAGGGGGAACTGAAGCTTTCTTT	CASSPVGGGTEAFF